A selection of T cell receptor beta chains follows, all from one sample in a study of cytomegalovirus exposure and HLA in healthy donors. Clones were sequenced by immunoSEQ multiplex PCR, and TCRdb holds only the in-frame ones, with some missing. In the table there are approximately 70,000 clones, 65% to 75% of which are singletons. Input material: PBMCs. The receptor source for this set is a woman aged 60-70 years in good health and CMV-seropositive. Both conserved end residues are part of each CDR3.

cdr3_length v_call cdr3_aa
15 TRBV30 CAWSVKKGGNQPQHF
11 TRBV19 CATAGVEKLFF
14 TRBV6-1 CASSSSGRAYEQYF
18 TRBV27 CASSSSGQILLENTEAFF
15 TRBV9 CASSVGRGGLETQYF
13 TRBV6-1 CATNRGPDTEAFF
16 TRBV7-8 CASSFLAGKITGELFF
15 TRBV19 CASSMGQVLNQPQHF
14 TRBV30 CAWSLTSSTDTQYF
16 TRBV19 CASSIAGTLNTGELFF
13 TRBV5-1 CASSFLQGGRAFF
16 TRBV7-9 CASSPNPGQGAREQYF
15 TRBV19 CASSMGVANTGELFF
18 TRBV9 CASSAGGLESSYNSPLHF
16 TRBV9 CASSATTRLGYNEQFF
14 TRBV6-6 CASKGDSSSYEQYF
20 TRBV15 CATSRGRDRGVATPTYEQYF
12 TRBV25-1 CASSVGPNEQFF
17 TRBV11-3 CASSLAFTSGPTYEQYF
13 TRBV29-1 CSATGDPNQPQHF
13 TRBV7-3 CASSLTSGREQFF
13 TRBV14 CASSQDMYQPQHF
13 TRBV6-1 CASRETIGQPQHF
16 TRBV9 CASSPEEAGGEETQYF
15 TRBV5-1 CASSPGLAGEDEQFF
15 TRBV14 CASSSDRGRNSPLHF
17 TRBV4-2 CASSQHSNSGLNNEQFF
18 TRBV4-1 CASSQGPGGMGSGNTIYF
15 TRBV23-1 CASSHRGTANYGYTF
15 TRBV6-5 CASSPGLAAKNIQYF
17 TRBV5-6 CASSSPGWGVSSYEQYF
14 TRBV5-1 CASSLAGAGNTIYF
16 TRBV18 CASSPRDRGWYTEAFF
15 TRBV28 CASSPGQSTNEKLFF
13 TRBV5-4 CASSLAGGNEQFF
11 TRBV6-1 CAGPEGDEQYF
13 TRBV10-3 CAIREGQDYEQYF
13 TRBV11-3 CASSLGTDREAFF
15 TRBV14 CASSHLGAGGGEQYF
14 TRBV19 CASSPKGTTYEQYF
16 TRBV11-1 CASSLDSGRGMNEQYF
14 TRBV7-8 CASSFGQGRHEQYF
14 TRBV7-3 CASSSNRLNYGYTF
12 TRBV6-1 CASRAGTDTQYF
14 TRBV10-1 CASSTGTGENIQYF
12 TRBV6-1 CASRGGPGAQHF
14 TRBV11-3 CASSSRQGSHEQYF
14 TRBV2 CASRGTGGYTEAFF
15 TRBV5-1 CASSNRSSNTGELFF
14 TRBV4-1 CASSQPTSRREQYF
16 TRBV9 CASSVGGSGFTGELFF
13 TRBV7-5 CARSLPGTETQYF
13 TRBV7-3 CASSLTYGREAFF